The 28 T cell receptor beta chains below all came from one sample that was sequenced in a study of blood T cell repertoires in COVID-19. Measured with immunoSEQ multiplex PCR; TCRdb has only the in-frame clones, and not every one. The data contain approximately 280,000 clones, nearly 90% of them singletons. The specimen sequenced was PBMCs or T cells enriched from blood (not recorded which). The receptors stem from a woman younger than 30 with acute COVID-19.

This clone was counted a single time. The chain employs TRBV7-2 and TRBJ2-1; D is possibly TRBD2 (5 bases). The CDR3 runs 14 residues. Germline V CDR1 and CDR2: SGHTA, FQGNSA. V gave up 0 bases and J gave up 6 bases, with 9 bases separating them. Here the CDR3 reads CASSLAGVANEQFF. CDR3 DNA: TGTGCCAGCAGCTTAGCGGGAGTGGCCAATGAGCAGTTCTTC.

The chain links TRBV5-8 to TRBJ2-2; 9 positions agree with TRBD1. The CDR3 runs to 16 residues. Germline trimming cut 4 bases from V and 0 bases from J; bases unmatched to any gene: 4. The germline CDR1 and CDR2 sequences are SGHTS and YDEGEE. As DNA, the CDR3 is TGTGCCAGCAGCACTGGGACAGGGACGAACACCGGGGAGCTGTTTTTT. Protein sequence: CASSTGTGTNTGELFF.

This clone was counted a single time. CDR3 region: CASSLDALGGSIYNEQFF. For the CDR3, the DNA is TGTGCCAGCAGCTTAGATGCCCTTGGCGGGTCGATCTACAATGAGCAGTTCTTC. The chain is built from TRBV11-2 and TRBJ2-1, with TRBD2 as a possible D gene (5 bases). There are 18 residues in the CDR3. Trimming shortened V by 0 bases and J by 3 bases, and 18 bases separated the two germline ends. Germline assignment: CDR1 SGHAT and CDR2 FQNNGV.

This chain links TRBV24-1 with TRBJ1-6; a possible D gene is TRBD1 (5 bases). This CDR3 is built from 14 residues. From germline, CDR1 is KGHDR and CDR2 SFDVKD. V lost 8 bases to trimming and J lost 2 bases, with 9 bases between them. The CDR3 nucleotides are TGTGCCACCACCGGGGGACCCTATAATTCACCCCTCCACTTT. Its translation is CATTGGPYNSPLHF.

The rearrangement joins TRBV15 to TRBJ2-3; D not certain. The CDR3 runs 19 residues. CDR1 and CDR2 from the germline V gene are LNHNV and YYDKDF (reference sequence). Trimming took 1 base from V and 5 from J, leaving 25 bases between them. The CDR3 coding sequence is TGTGCCACCAGCAGAGGCGAGGAGAGGAAGAGTAGCTCTGGAGATACGCAGTATTTT. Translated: CATSRGEERKSSSGDTQYF.

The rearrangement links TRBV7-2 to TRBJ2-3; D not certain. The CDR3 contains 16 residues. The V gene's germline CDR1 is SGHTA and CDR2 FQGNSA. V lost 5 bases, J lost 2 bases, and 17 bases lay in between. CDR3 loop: CASSPRLGTDTDTQYF. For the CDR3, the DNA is TGTGCCAGCAGCCCCCGACTGGGTACCGACACAGATACGCAGTATTTT. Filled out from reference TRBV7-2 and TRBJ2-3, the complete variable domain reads GAGVSQSPSNKVTEKGKDVELRCDPISGHTALYWYRQSLGQGLEFLIYFQGNSAPDKSGLPSDRFSAERTGGSVSTLTIQRTQQEDSAVYLCASSPRLGTDTDTQYFGPGTRLTVL.

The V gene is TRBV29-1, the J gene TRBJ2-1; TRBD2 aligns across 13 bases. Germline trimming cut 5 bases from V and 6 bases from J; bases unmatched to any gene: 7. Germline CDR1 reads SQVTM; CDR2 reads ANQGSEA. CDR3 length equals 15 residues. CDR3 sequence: CSVTGLAGVGNEQFF. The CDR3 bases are TGCAGCGTTACCGGACTAGCGGGAGTGGGCAATGAGCAGTTCTTC.

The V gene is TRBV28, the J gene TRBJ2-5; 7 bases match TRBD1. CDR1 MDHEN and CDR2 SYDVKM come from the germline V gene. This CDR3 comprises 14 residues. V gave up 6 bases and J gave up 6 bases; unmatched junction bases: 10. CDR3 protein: CASRTLDRVKTQYF. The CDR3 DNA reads TGTGCCAGCAGAACACTTGACAGGGTGAAGACCCAGTACTTC.

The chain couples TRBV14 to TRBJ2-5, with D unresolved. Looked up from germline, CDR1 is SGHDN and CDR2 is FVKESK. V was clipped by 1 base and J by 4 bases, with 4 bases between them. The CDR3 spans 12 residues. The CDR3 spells CASSQVGETQYF. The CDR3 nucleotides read TGTGCCAGCAGCCAAGTCGGAGAGACCCAGTACTTC.

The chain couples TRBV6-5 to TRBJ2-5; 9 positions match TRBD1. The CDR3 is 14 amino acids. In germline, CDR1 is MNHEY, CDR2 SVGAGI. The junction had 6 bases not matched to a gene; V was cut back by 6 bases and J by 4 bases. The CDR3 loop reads CASRNRGQGETQYF. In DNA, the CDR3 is TGTGCCAGCAGGAACAGGGGGCAAGGAGAGACCCAGTACTTC.

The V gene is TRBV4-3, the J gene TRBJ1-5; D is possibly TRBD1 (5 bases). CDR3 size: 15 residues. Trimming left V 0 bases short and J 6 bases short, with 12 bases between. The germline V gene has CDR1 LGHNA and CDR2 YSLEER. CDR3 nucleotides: TGCGCCAGCAGCCAAGATCGGGCGGGGGGTCAGCCCCAGCATTTT. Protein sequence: CASSQDRAGGQPQHF.

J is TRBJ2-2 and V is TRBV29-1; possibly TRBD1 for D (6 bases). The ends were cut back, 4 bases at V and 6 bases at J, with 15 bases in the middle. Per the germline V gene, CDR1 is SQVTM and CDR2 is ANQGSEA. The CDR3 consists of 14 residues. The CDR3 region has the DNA TGCAGCGTTGCCACCATTACAGGGTCCGGGGAGCTGTTTTTT. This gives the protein CSVATITGSGELFF.

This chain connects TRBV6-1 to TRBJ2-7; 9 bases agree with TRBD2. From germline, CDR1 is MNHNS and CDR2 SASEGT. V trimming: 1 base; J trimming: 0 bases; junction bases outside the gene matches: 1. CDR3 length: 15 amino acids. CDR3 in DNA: TGTGCCAGCAGTGAAGTTAGCGGGAGCTCCTACGAGCAGTACTTC. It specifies CASSEVSGSSYEQYF.

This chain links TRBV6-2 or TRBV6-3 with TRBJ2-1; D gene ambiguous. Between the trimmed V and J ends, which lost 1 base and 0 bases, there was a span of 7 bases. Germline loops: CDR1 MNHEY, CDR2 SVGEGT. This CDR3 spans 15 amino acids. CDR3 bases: TGTGCCAGCAGTTACTTGCTCAGCTCCTACAATGAGCAGTTCTTC. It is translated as CASSYLLSSYNEQFF.

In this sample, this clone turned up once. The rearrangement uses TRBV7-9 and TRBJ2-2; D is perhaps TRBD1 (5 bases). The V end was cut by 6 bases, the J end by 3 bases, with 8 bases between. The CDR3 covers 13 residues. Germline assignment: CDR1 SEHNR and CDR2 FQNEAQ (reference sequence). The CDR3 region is CASSQGYTGELFF. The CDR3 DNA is TGTGCCAGCAGTCAGGGTTACACCGGGGAGCTGTTTTTT.

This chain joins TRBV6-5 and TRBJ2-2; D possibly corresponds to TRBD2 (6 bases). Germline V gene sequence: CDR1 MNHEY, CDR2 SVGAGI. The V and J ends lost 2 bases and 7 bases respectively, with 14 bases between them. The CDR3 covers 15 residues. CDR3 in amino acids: CASSYRGLDVGELFF. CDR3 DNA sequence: TGTGCCAGCAGTTACCGGGGACTCGACGTCGGGGAGCTGTTTTTT.

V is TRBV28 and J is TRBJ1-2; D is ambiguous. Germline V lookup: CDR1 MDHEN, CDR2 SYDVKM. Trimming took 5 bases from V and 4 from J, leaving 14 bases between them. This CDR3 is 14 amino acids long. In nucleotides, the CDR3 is TGTGCCAGCAGTCTTCTCTCGGCGGTCTATGGCTACACCTTC. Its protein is CASSLLSAVYGYTF.

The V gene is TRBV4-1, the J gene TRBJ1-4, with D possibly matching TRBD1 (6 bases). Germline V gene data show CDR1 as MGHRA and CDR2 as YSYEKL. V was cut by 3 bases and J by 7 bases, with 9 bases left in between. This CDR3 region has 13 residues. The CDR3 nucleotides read TGCGCCAGCAGCCAGCTCAGGGGTGAAAAACTGTTTTTT. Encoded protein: CASSQLRGEKLFF.

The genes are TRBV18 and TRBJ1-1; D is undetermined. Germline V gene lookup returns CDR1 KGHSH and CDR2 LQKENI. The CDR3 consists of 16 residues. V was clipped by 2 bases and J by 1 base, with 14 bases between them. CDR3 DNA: TGTGCCAGCTCACCAGAGACGTGGGCAGAGAACACTGAAGCTTTCTTT. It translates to CASSPETWAENTEAFF. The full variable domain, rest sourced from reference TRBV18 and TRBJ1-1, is NAGVMQNPRHLVRRRGQEARLRCSPMKGHSHVYWYRQLPEEGLKFMVYLQKENIIDESGMPKERFSAEFPKEGPSILRIQQVVRGDSAAYFCASSPETWAENTEAFFGQGTRLTVV.

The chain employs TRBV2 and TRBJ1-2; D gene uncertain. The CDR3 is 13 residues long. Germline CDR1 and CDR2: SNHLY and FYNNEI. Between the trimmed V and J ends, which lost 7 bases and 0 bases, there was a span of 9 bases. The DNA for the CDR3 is TGTGCCAGCAAAGACCAGGCTAACTATGGCTACACCTTC. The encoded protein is CASKDQANYGYTF.

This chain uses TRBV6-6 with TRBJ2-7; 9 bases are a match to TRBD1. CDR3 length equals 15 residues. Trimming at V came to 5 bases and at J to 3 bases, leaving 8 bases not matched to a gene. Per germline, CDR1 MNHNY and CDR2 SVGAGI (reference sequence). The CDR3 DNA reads TGTGCCAGCAGTCTCTCAGGGACAGGGATCTACGAGCAGTACTTC. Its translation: CASSLSGTGIYEQYF.

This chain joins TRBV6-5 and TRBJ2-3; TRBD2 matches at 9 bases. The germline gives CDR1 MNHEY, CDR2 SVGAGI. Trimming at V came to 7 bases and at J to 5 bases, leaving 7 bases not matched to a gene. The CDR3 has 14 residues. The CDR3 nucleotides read TGTGCCAGCACCATAGCGGGAGTGAGAGATACGCAGTATTTT. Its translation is CASTIAGVRDTQYF.

For the CDR3, the DNA is TGTGCCAGCAGTTCGCCCCAACAGGGTAGGTCCTACGAGCAGTACTTC. Residues: CASSSPQQGRSYEQYF. V usage is TRBV27 and J usage is TRBJ2-7, with a possible D match to TRBD1 (6 bases). Trimming shortened V by 4 bases and J by 1 base, and 17 bases separated the two germline ends. This CDR3 region has 16 residues. The germline CDR1 and CDR2 sequences are MNHEY and SMNVEV (reference sequence).

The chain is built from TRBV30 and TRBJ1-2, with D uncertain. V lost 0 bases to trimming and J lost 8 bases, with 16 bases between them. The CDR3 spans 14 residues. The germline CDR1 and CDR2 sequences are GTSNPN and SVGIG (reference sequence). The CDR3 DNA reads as TGTGCCTGGAGTGTACTGTCGGTATCGGGGGGCTACACCTTC. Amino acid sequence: CAWSVLSVSGGYTF.

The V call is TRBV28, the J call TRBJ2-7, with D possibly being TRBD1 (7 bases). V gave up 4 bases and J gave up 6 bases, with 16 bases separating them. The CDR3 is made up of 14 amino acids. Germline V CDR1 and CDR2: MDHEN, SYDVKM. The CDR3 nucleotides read TGTGCCAGCAGTTCGTGGAGGGGGCAAAGCGAGCAGTACTTC. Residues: CASSSWRGQSEQYF.

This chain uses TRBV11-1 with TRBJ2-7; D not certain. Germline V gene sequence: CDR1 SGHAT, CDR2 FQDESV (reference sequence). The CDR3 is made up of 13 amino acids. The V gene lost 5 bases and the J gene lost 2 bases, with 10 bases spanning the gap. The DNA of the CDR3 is TGTGCCAGCAGCGACCGGGTTACCTACGAGCAGTACTTC. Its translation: CASSDRVTYEQYF.

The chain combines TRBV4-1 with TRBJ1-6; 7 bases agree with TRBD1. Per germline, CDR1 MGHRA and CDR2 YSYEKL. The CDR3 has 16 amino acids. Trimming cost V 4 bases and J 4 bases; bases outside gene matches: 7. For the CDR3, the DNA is TGCGCCAGCAGCCCGGGACAGTTATTGTATAATTCACCCCTCCACTTT. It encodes CASSPGQLLYNSPLHF.

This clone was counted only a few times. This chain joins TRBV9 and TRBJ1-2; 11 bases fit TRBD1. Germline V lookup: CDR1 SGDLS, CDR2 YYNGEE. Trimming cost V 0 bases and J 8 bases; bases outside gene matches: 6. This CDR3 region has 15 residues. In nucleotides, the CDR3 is TGTGCCAGCAGCGTAGGGACAGGGGGCTTGAGAGGCTACACCTTC. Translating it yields CASSVGTGGLRGYTF.